The rows below give T cell receptor beta chains drawn from one sample of a study of blood T cell repertoires in COVID-19. Assay: immunoSEQ multiplex PCR; the TCRdb copy retains only in-frame clones and omits some. Counted here are 300,000 to 350,000 clones, 70% to 90% occurring once; the ten biggest clones make up 1.5% to 2%. The sequenced sample consisted of peripheral blood. Receptors originate from a woman in her 30s with COVID-19, enrolled during active disease. Both conserved end residues are part of each CDR3. The order of the fields is clone size, V gene, J gene, D gene, CDR3 DNA, CDR3 protein. D genes are given only for firm matches. Size tells how often a clone was seen (once, few, many) or the class of an expanded clone, and some rows leave it out.

clone_size: NA; v_call: TRBV2; j_call: TRBJ2-2; d_call: TRBD2; cdr3_nt: TGTGCCAGCAGTGACCTCGGAGGACTAGCGGGGGGGCGTAGCGGGGAGCTGTTTTTT; cdr3_aa: CASSDLGGLAGGRSGELFF
clone_size: NA; v_call: TRBV4-1; j_call: TRBJ2-5; d_call: TRBD1; cdr3_nt: TGCACACACTACAGGGGGAGCGAAGAGACCCAGTACTTC; cdr3_aa: CTHYRGSEETQYF
clone_size: NA; v_call: TRBV11-3; j_call: TRBJ1-3; d_call: NA; cdr3_nt: TGTGCCAGCAGCCCTACCAATGGAAACACCATATATTTT; cdr3_aa: CASSPTNGNTIYF
clone_size: NA; v_call: TRBV6-5; j_call: TRBJ1-5; d_call: NA; cdr3_nt: TGTGCCAGCGGTAGGACACGATATAGCAATCAGCCCCAGCATTTT; cdr3_aa: CASGRTRYSNQPQHF
clone_size: NA; v_call: TRBV19; j_call: TRBJ1-6; d_call: NA; cdr3_nt: TGTGCCAGTAGTATAGATGGGCAAGGAAATTCACCCCTCCACTTT; cdr3_aa: CASSIDGQGNSPLHF
clone_size: NA; v_call: TRBV11-1; j_call: TRBJ2-1; d_call: TRBD1; cdr3_nt: TGTGCCAGCAGCTTAGGACAGGGCCTCAACAATGAGCAGTTCTTC; cdr3_aa: CASSLGQGLNNEQFF
clone_size: NA; v_call: TRBV30; j_call: TRBJ1-4; d_call: TRBD1; cdr3_nt: TGTGCCTGGAGTATTTCTTGGACAGGGGCAACTAATGAAAAACTGTTTTTT; cdr3_aa: CAWSISWTGATNEKLFF
clone_size: NA; v_call: TRBV27; j_call: TRBJ1-5; d_call: NA; cdr3_nt: TGTGCCAGCAGTTTATCTGGCACCCATCAGCCCCAGCATTTT; cdr3_aa: CASSLSGTHQPQHF
clone_size: NA; v_call: TRBV27; j_call: TRBJ2-3; d_call: TRBD2; cdr3_nt: TGTGCCAGCTGGACTAGCTTCGATACGCAGTATTTT; cdr3_aa: CASWTSFDTQYF
clone_size: once; v_call: TRBV11-2; j_call: TRBJ2-4; d_call: NA; cdr3_nt: TGTGCCAGCAGCTTGGTTCGGGGCAAAAACATTCAGTACTTC; cdr3_aa: CASSLVRGKNIQYF
clone_size: NA; v_call: TRBV6-5; j_call: TRBJ1-2; d_call: NA; cdr3_nt: TGTGCCAGCAAAGGAGCAAGAGGCTACACCTTC; cdr3_aa: CASKGARGYTF
clone_size: NA; v_call: TRBV19; j_call: TRBJ2-3; d_call: TRBD2; cdr3_nt: TGTGCCACCCTATCGGGGGGGCGGGAAGATACGCAGTATTTT; cdr3_aa: CATLSGGREDTQYF
clone_size: few; v_call: TRBV6-5; j_call: TRBJ1-5; d_call: NA; cdr3_nt: TGTGCCAGCCGGAGTTATAGCAATCAGCCCCAGCATTTT; cdr3_aa: CASRSYSNQPQHF
clone_size: once; v_call: TRBV4-3; j_call: TRBJ2-1; d_call: TRBD2; cdr3_nt: TGCGCCAGCAGTCCTAGCGGGGGGGGATACAATGAGCAGTTCTTC; cdr3_aa: CASSPSGGGYNEQFF
clone_size: NA; v_call: TRBV30; j_call: TRBJ2-7; d_call: TRBD2; cdr3_nt: TGTGCCGGGAAGCGGGGGGGGGCAGTTTCCGAGCAGTACTTC; cdr3_aa: CAGKRGGAVSEQYF
clone_size: NA; v_call: TRBV28; j_call: TRBJ2-1; d_call: TRBD1; cdr3_nt: TGTGCCAGCAGCCGAGGGGGACAGGGGAGGCCGAATGAGCAGTTCTTC; cdr3_aa: CASSRGGQGRPNEQFF
clone_size: NA; v_call: TRBV18; j_call: TRBJ1-2; d_call: NA; cdr3_nt: TGTGCCAGCTCACCCTCCCAGGGATCTAACTATGGCTACACCTTC; cdr3_aa: CASSPSQGSNYGYTF
clone_size: NA; v_call: TRBV5-1; j_call: TRBJ2-3; d_call: NA; cdr3_nt: TGCGCCAGCAGCCCCGGGGTTACTCCAGATACGCAGTATTTT; cdr3_aa: CASSPGVTPDTQYF
clone_size: NA; v_call: TRBV28; j_call: TRBJ1-6; d_call: NA; cdr3_nt: TGTGCCAGCAGGCGGCTCGGGGGATCCTATAATTCACCCCTCCACTTT; cdr3_aa: CASRRLGGSYNSPLHF
clone_size: NA; v_call: TRBV4-1; j_call: TRBJ1-1; d_call: NA; cdr3_nt: TGCGCCAGCAGCAACCGGACAGACACTGAAGCTTTCTTT; cdr3_aa: CASSNRTDTEAFF
clone_size: NA; v_call: TRBV27; j_call: TRBJ2-7; d_call: TRBD1; cdr3_nt: TGTGCCAGCAGTTTAGCAGCGCACAGGGGCCCCATGGGCGAGCAGTACTTC; cdr3_aa: CASSLAAHRGPMGEQYF
clone_size: NA; v_call: TRBV12-3/TRBV12-4; j_call: TRBJ1-1; d_call: TRBD1; cdr3_nt: TGTGCCAGCAGTTTAACAGGGGGAGAAGCTTTCTTT; cdr3_aa: CASSLTGGEAFF
clone_size: NA; v_call: TRBV18; j_call: TRBJ1-1; d_call: NA; cdr3_nt: TGTGCCAGCTCACTACAGGGTAGTTTTGAAGCTTTCTTT; cdr3_aa: CASSLQGSFEAFF
clone_size: NA; v_call: TRBV2; j_call: TRBJ1-6; d_call: NA; cdr3_nt: TGTGCCAGCAGTGAAGCGCTTAGTTCACCCCTCCACTTT; cdr3_aa: CASSEALSSPLHF
clone_size: NA; v_call: TRBV5-1; j_call: TRBJ1-2; d_call: TRBD1; cdr3_nt: TGCGCCAGCAGCCCCGGACAGGTCCGCTATGGCTACACCTTC; cdr3_aa: CASSPGQVRYGYTF
clone_size: NA; v_call: TRBV5-1; j_call: TRBJ2-7; d_call: NA; cdr3_nt: TGCGCCAGCCGACCCGACAGGATAGCCTACGAGCAGTACTTC; cdr3_aa: CASRPDRIAYEQYF
clone_size: once; v_call: TRBV2; j_call: TRBJ2-7; d_call: TRBD1; cdr3_nt: TGTGCCAGCAGTAACCCCGGGACAGTGGTCTACGAGCAGTACTTC; cdr3_aa: CASSNPGTVVYEQYF
clone_size: NA; v_call: TRBV18; j_call: TRBJ1-2; d_call: TRBD1; cdr3_nt: TGTGCCAGCTCACCGGCCGACAGGGACTATGGCTACACCTTC; cdr3_aa: CASSPADRDYGYTF
clone_size: NA; v_call: TRBV4-2; j_call: TRBJ2-1; d_call: TRBD1; cdr3_nt: TGTGCCAGCAACAAACAGGGGCGGTTTACCAATGAGCAGTTCTTC; cdr3_aa: CASNKQGRFTNEQFF
clone_size: NA; v_call: TRBV19; j_call: TRBJ2-2; d_call: TRBD2; cdr3_nt: TGTGCCAGTAGCGGGGGGGGTAACACCGGGGAGCTGTTTTTT; cdr3_aa: CASSGGGNTGELFF
clone_size: NA; v_call: TRBV15; j_call: TRBJ1-1; d_call: NA; cdr3_nt: TGTGCCACCAGCAGGGACAGTCGATTGAACACTGAAGCTTTCTTT; cdr3_aa: CATSRDSRLNTEAFF
clone_size: NA; v_call: TRBV2; j_call: TRBJ1-1; d_call: TRBD1; cdr3_nt: TGTGCCAGCGGAGAAAAACAGGGGGCAATGAACACTGAAGCTTTCTTT; cdr3_aa: CASGEKQGAMNTEAFF
clone_size: NA; v_call: TRBV2; j_call: TRBJ2-1; d_call: NA; cdr3_nt: TGTGCCAGCAGCCGGGACTCTCGATTTGAGCAGTTCTTC; cdr3_aa: CASSRDSRFEQFF
clone_size: NA; v_call: TRBV7-3; j_call: TRBJ2-3; d_call: TRBD2; cdr3_nt: TGTGCCAGCAGCTTTGGACTAGCGGGGTTTGCAGATACGCAGTATTTT; cdr3_aa: CASSFGLAGFADTQYF
clone_size: NA; v_call: TRBV2; j_call: TRBJ1-2; d_call: NA; cdr3_nt: TGTGCCAGCAAGTCCCGCAGGGCTTATGGCTACACCTTC; cdr3_aa: CASKSRRAYGYTF
clone_size: NA; v_call: TRBV2; j_call: TRBJ2-3; d_call: NA; cdr3_nt: TGTGCCAGCAGGGGAGACCGCACAGATACGCAGTATTTT; cdr3_aa: CASRGDRTDTQYF
clone_size: NA; v_call: TRBV5-4; j_call: TRBJ2-1; d_call: TRBD2; cdr3_nt: TGTGCCAGCAGCGGGGCGGGGGGGCCACCTCTCAATGAGCAGTTCTTC; cdr3_aa: CASSGAGGPPLNEQFF
clone_size: NA; v_call: TRBV6-5; j_call: TRBJ1-2; d_call: NA; cdr3_nt: TGTGCCAGCAGTTACTCGGTACAGAACTATGGCTACACCTTC; cdr3_aa: CASSYSVQNYGYTF
clone_size: NA; v_call: TRBV18; j_call: TRBJ1-1; d_call: TRBD1; cdr3_nt: TGTGCCAGCTCACCCGTAGGGGACAGACGTAGGGGCACTGAAGCTTTCTTT; cdr3_aa: CASSPVGDRRRGTEAFF
clone_size: NA; v_call: TRBV5-1; j_call: TRBJ2-2; d_call: NA; cdr3_nt: TGCGCCAGCAGCTCTCTACAGGGGAGGAGCGGGGAGCTGTTTTTT; cdr3_aa: CASSSLQGRSGELFF
clone_size: NA; v_call: TRBV27; j_call: TRBJ2-3; d_call: TRBD2; cdr3_nt: TGTGCCAGCACGCGGGGGGCCATCACAGATACGCAGTATTTT; cdr3_aa: CASTRGAITDTQYF
clone_size: NA; v_call: TRBV18; j_call: TRBJ2-3; d_call: NA; cdr3_nt: TGTGCCAGCTCACTGGCTAGCCCCACAGATACGCAGTATTTT; cdr3_aa: CASSLASPTDTQYF
clone_size: NA; v_call: TRBV7-9; j_call: TRBJ1-1; d_call: TRBD1; cdr3_nt: TGTGCCAGCAGCTTTAGGACAGGGAACACTGAAGCTTTCTTT; cdr3_aa: CASSFRTGNTEAFF
clone_size: NA; v_call: TRBV11-2; j_call: TRBJ1-5; d_call: NA; cdr3_nt: TGTGCCAGCAGCTTAGATGGCGGGGTCTACCCGCCCCAGCATTTT; cdr3_aa: CASSLDGGVYPPQHF
clone_size: many; v_call: TRBV28; j_call: TRBJ2-1; d_call: TRBD2; cdr3_nt: TGTGCCAGCAGATCAGCGGGGGGCCCTTACAATGAGCAGTTCTTC; cdr3_aa: CASRSAGGPYNEQFF
clone_size: NA; v_call: TRBV5-4; j_call: TRBJ2-5; d_call: TRBD2; cdr3_nt: TGTGCCAGCAGCCCCCCGGGGGGGTGGGAGACCCAGTACTTC; cdr3_aa: CASSPPGGWETQYF
clone_size: NA; v_call: TRBV15; j_call: TRBJ2-1; d_call: NA; cdr3_nt: TGTGCCACCAGCAGAGATGGGCCGCCGTACAATGAGCAGTTCTTC; cdr3_aa: CATSRDGPPYNEQFF
clone_size: NA; v_call: TRBV15; j_call: TRBJ1-3; d_call: NA; cdr3_nt: TGTGCCACCAGCTTTGGGGCGGGAAACACCATATATTTT; cdr3_aa: CATSFGAGNTIYF
clone_size: once; v_call: TRBV19; j_call: TRBJ1-4; d_call: TRBD1; cdr3_nt: TGTGCCAGTAGTATAGTAGGCAGGGGGATTGAAAAACTGTTTTTT; cdr3_aa: CASSIVGRGIEKLFF
clone_size: NA; v_call: TRBV15; j_call: TRBJ1-4; d_call: TRBD1; cdr3_nt: TGTGCCACCAGCTCCACGACAGGGGAGGAAAAACTGTTTTTT; cdr3_aa: CATSSTTGEEKLFF
clone_size: NA; v_call: TRBV10-3; j_call: TRBJ2-7; d_call: TRBD2; cdr3_nt: TGTGCCATCAGTGAGTCTGGGGGGGGGACGACCTACGAGCAGTACTTC; cdr3_aa: CAISESGGGTTYEQYF
clone_size: few; v_call: TRBV15; j_call: TRBJ1-5; d_call: NA; cdr3_nt: TGTGCCACCAGCAGAGAAGGGGAAAGCAATCAGCCCCAGCATTTT; cdr3_aa: CATSREGESNQPQHF
clone_size: many; v_call: TRBV9; j_call: TRBJ1-3; d_call: NA; cdr3_nt: TGTGCCAGCAGCCCTCAGATGACACAGCGAAACACCATATATTTT; cdr3_aa: CASSPQMTQRNTIYF
clone_size: NA; v_call: TRBV6-5; j_call: TRBJ1-2; d_call: NA; cdr3_nt: TGTGCCAGCAGGACAGAATCAAACTATGGCTACACCTTC; cdr3_aa: CASRTESNYGYTF
clone_size: NA; v_call: TRBV7-2; j_call: TRBJ2-1; d_call: TRBD2; cdr3_nt: TGTGCCAGCAGCTCAGCTTGGAGCGGGGGCTACAATGAGCAGTTCTTC; cdr3_aa: CASSSAWSGGYNEQFF
clone_size: NA; v_call: TRBV5-4; j_call: TRBJ2-1; d_call: TRBD1; cdr3_nt: TGTGCCAGCAGCTCCCGGGACAGGAGCTCCTACAATGAGCAGTTCTTC; cdr3_aa: CASSSRDRSSYNEQFF
clone_size: NA; v_call: TRBV12-3/TRBV12-4; j_call: TRBJ2-1; d_call: NA; cdr3_nt: TGTGCCAGCACCCAGGGGTGGGATGAGCAGTTCTTC; cdr3_aa: CASTQGWDEQFF
clone_size: NA; v_call: TRBV21-1; j_call: TRBJ2-2; d_call: NA; cdr3_nt: TGTGCCAGCAGCCCCAGAATGGCTACCGGGGAGCTGTTTTTT; cdr3_aa: CASSPRMATGELFF
clone_size: NA; v_call: TRBV3-1/TRBV3-2; j_call: TRBJ1-5; d_call: NA; cdr3_nt: TGTGCCAGCAGCCAAGCATGGGGGCCCAATCAGCCCCAGCATTTT; cdr3_aa: CASSQAWGPNQPQHF